A single sample gave rise to the 15 T cell receptor beta chains below, sequenced in a study of blood T cell repertoires in COVID-19. Produced via immunoSEQ multiplex PCR; TCRdb's table is partial and in-frame only. The repertoire holds about 160,000 clones, less than 85% seen once, with 3.5% to 5% in the top ten. The sequenced sample consisted of PBMCs or T cells enriched from blood (not recorded which). The receptors stem from a woman between 45 and 65 years old who had recovered from COVID-19.

The chain joins TRBV6-2 or TRBV6-3 to TRBJ1-1; D not certain. CDR1 and CDR2 from the germline V gene are MNHEY and SVGEGT. The V end was cut by 2 bases, the J end by 0 bases, with 13 bases between. This CDR3 has 16 residues. The CDR3 is CASSYHHTAMNTEAFF. DNA of the CDR3: TGTGCCAGCAGTTACCATCACACAGCCATGAACACTGAAGCTTTCTTT.

This clone was recorded only once. The genes are TRBV5-1 and TRBJ2-3, with a possible D match to TRBD1 (5 bases). Looked up from germline, CDR1 is SGHRS and CDR2 is YFSETQ. The CDR3 covers 15 residues. V lost 0 bases and J 4 bases, leaving 12 bases between the germline ends. CDR3 residues: CASSLATDSSDTQYF. The CDR3 DNA reads TGCGCCAGCAGCTTGGCGACAGATAGCTCAGATACGCAGTATTTT.

The V call is TRBV28, the J call TRBJ1-6; D is unclear. The CDR3 loop spans 16 amino acids. V lost 3 bases, J lost 6 bases, and 15 bases lay in between. In germline, CDR1 is MDHEN, CDR2 SYDVKM. The CDR3 sequence is CASSLRSGGLNSPLHF. The CDR3 DNA reads as TGTGCCAGCAGTTTGAGAAGCGGAGGACTTAATTCACCCCTCCACTTT.

The chain has TRBV5-6 and TRBJ2-7; TRBD1 aligns across 10 bases. Germline V CDR1 and CDR2: SGHDT, YYEEEE. V dropped 4 bases and J dropped 3; count of bases not matched to a gene: 13. The CDR3 length is 17 residues. The CDR3 nucleotides are TGTGCCAGCAGCGGGCTTCCCGGGACAGGGGTCCTCTACGAGCAGTACGTC. Its protein product is CASSGLPGTGVLYEQYV.

This chain connects TRBV5-1 to TRBJ2-7, with TRBD2 identical over 8 bases. The CDR3 runs to 14 residues. The germline CDR1 and CDR2 sequences are SGHRS and YFSETQ. The trim removed 1 base at V and 4 bases at J, leaving 4 bases unmatched. CDR3 DNA: TGCGCCAGCAGCTTGTCGGGAGGGTATTACGAGCAGTACGTC. Protein: CASSLSGGYYEQYV.

The CDR3 bases are TGTGCCACCCAACCGAGTTTTTCCTCTGGAAACACCATATATTTT. It translates to CATQPSFSSGNTIYF. The chain combines TRBV6-5 with TRBJ1-3; D gene uncertain. This CDR3 has 15 residues. Per the germline V gene, CDR1 is MNHEY and CDR2 is SVGAGI. Trimming removed 10 bases from V and 0 bases from J, with 16 bases in between.

This clone has a single count. This rearrangement joins TRBV2 to TRBJ1-5; TRBD1 matches at 7 bases. The ends lost 0 bases at V and 0 bases at J; junction bases unmatched: 8. This CDR3 comprises 18 residues. Germline V lookup: CDR1 SNHLY, CDR2 FYNNEI. Here the CDR3 reads CASSEAGIGQDSNQPQHF. Written as DNA, the CDR3 is TGTGCCAGCAGTGAAGCGGGGATAGGACAGGATAGCAATCAGCCCCAGCATTTT.

CDR3 amino acids: CASSPRGGRTEAFF. The CDR3 DNA reads as TGTGCCAGCTCTCCTAGAGGGGGTCGGACTGAAGCTTTCTTT. The rearrangement uses TRBV13 and TRBJ1-1; the D gene is possibly TRBD1 (6 bases). The CDR3 is 14 amino acids. The germline V and J ends were trimmed by 8 bases and 5 bases, with 18 bases remaining between them. Germline CDR1 reads PRHDT; CDR2 reads FYEKMQ (reference sequence). The variable domain in full, completed from reference TRBV13 and TRBJ1-1, reads AAGVIQSPRHLIKEKRETATLKCYPIPRHDTVYWYQQGPGQDPQFLISFYEKMQSDKGSIPDRFSAQQFSDYHSELNMSSLELGDSALYFCASSPRGGRTEAFFGQGTRLTVV.

The chain combines TRBV11-3 with TRBJ2-3, with D unclear. The ends were cut back, 5 bases at V and 4 bases at J, with 10 bases in the middle. In germline, CDR1 is SGHNT, CDR2 YENEEA. The CDR3 runs 13 residues. CDR3 loop: CASSPRSPDTQYF. CDR3 sequence (DNA): TGTGCCAGCAGCCCCAGGTCTCCAGATACGCAGTATTTT.

The gene calls are TRBV28 and TRBJ1-3; D is possibly TRBD1 (5 bases). Germline V lookup: CDR1 MDHEN, CDR2 SYDVKM. CDR3 length: 12 residues. With 5 bases removed from V and 4 bases from J, the gap between germline ends came to 6 bases. Written as DNA, the CDR3 is TGTGCCAGCAGTCGACAGGGAAACACCATATATTTT. Encoded protein: CASSRQGNTIYF.

The chain carries TRBV18 and TRBJ1-2; D is unresolved. Germline V gene lookup returns CDR1 KGHSH and CDR2 LQKENI. The CDR3 contains 15 residues. V was pared by 0 bases and J by 0 bases, with 8 bases between. The CDR3 spells CASSPPSGSNYGYTF. The DNA of the CDR3 is TGTGCCAGCTCACCACCTTCAGGATCTAACTATGGCTACACCTTC.

The chain couples TRBV20-1 to TRBJ2-7; D unresolved. Germline V gene lookup returns CDR1 DFQATT and CDR2 SNEGSKA (reference sequence). The CDR3 length is 11 residues. Trimming removed 3 bases from V and 3 bases from J, with 6 bases in between. CDR3 nucleotide sequence: TGCAGTGCTAGCAGACTCTACGAGCAGTACGTC. Encoded protein: CSASRLYEQYV.

The rearrangement links TRBV27 to TRBJ1-2; 7 positions match TRBD1. Germline trimming cut 6 bases from V and 4 bases from J; bases unmatched to any gene: 5. The CDR3 has 13 residues. Germline V CDR1 and CDR2: MNHEY, SMNVEV (reference sequence). CDR3 nucleotide sequence: TGTGCCAGCAGCTGGGGACAGTCCTATGGCTACACCTTC. Amino acid sequence: CASSWGQSYGYTF.

The chain recombines TRBV7-9 with TRBJ1-3; D ambiguous. V was pared by 0 bases and J by 0 bases, with 12 bases between. Germline CDR1 and CDR2: SEHNR and FQNEAQ (reference sequence). The CDR3 covers 17 residues. CDR3 amino acids: CASSLARQWSSGNTIYF. For the CDR3, the DNA is TGTGCCAGCAGCTTAGCGCGTCAATGGAGCTCTGGAAACACCATATATTTT.

The chain couples TRBV7-6 to TRBJ2-5, with TRBD1 matching over 11 bases. The CDR3 runs 17 residues. Trimming took 2 bases from V and 3 from J; bases not matched to a gene: 8. Germline V gene lookup returns CDR1 SGHVS and CDR2 FNYEAQ. CDR3 residues: CASSLLGQGAEEETQYF. The DNA of the CDR3 is TGTGCCAGCAGCTTACTAGGACAGGGGGCGGAGGAAGAGACCCAGTACTTC.